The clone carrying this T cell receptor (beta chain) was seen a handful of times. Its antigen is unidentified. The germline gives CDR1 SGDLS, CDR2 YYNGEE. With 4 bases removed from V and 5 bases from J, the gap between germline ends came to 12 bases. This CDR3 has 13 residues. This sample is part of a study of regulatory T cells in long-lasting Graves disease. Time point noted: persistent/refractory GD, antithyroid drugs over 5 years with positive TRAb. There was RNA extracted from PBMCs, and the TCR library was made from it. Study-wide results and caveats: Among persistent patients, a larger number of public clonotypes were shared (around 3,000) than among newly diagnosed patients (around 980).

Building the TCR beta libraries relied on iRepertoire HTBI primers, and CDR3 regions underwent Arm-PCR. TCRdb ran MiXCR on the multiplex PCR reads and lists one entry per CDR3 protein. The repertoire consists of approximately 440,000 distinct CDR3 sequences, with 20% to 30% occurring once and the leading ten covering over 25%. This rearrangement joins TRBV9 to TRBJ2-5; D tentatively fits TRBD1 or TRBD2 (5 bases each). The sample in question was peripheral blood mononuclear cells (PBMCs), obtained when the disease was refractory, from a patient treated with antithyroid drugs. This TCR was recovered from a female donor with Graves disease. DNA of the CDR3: TGTGCCAGCAGCCCCGGGGCCAGGGAGACCCAGTACTTC. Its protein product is CASSPGARETQYF.